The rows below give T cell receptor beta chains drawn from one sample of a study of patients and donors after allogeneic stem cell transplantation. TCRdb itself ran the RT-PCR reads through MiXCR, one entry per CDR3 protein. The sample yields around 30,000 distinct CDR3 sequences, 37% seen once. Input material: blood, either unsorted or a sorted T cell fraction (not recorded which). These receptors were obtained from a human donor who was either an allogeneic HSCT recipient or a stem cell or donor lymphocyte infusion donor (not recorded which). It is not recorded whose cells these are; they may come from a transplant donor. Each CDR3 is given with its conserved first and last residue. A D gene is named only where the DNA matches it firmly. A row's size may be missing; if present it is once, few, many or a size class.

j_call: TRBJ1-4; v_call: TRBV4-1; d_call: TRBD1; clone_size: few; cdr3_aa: CASSHPGQGNEKLFF; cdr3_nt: TGCGCCAGCAGCCACCCGGGACAGGGGAACGAAAAACTGTTTTTT
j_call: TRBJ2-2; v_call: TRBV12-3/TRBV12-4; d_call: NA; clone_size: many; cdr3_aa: CASSFGLTVTGELFF; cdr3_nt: TGTGCCAGCAGTTTCGGGTTGACGGTCACCGGGGAGCTGTTTTTT
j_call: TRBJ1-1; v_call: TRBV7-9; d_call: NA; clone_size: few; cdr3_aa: CASSEDSQGWNTEAFF; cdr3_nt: TGTGCCAGCAGCGAGGACAGCCAGGGGTGGAACACTGAAGCTTTCTTT
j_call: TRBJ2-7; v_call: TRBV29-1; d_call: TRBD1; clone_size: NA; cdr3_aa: CSVAGQGAYEQYF; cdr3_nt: TGCAGCGTGGCGGGACAGGGGGCGTACGAGCAGTACTTC
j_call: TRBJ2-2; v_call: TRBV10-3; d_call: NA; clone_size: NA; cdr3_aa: CAISESYYTGELFF; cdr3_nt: TGTGCCATCAGTGAGTCCTATTACACCGGGGAGCTGTTTTTT
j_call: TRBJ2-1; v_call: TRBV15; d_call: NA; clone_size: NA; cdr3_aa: CATSRAWHEQFF; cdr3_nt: TGTGCCACCAGCAGAGCATGGCACGAGCAGTTCTTC
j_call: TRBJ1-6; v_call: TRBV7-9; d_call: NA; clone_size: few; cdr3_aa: CASSLVPNSPLHF; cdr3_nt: TGTGCCAGCAGCTTAGTTCCGAATTCACCCCTCCACTTT
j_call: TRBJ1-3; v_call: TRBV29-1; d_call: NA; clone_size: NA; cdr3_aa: CSVEGASDTIYF; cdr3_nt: TGCAGCGTTGAAGGGGCATCGGACACCATATATTTT
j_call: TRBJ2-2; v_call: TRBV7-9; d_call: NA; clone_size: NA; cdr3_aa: CASSYITGELFF; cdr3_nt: TGTGCCAGCAGCTACATAACCGGGGAGCTGTTTTTT
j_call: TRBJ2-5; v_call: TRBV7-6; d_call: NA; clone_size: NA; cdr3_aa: CASSLAQQETQYF; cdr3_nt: TGTGCCAGCAGCTTAGCCCAGCAAGAGACCCAGTACTTC
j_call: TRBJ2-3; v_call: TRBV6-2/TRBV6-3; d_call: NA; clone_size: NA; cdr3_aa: CASSYSRRDTQYF; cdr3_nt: TGTGCCAGCAGTTACTCTCGGCGTGATACGCAGTATTTT
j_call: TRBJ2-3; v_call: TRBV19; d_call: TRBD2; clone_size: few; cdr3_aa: CASRGLAGEDTQYF; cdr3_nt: TGTGCCAGTAGGGGACTAGCGGGAGAAGATACGCAGTATTTT
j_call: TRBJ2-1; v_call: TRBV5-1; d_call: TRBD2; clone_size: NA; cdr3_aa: CASSPTGDYTYNEQFF; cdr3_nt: TGCGCCAGCAGCCCAACGGGGGACTATACCTACAATGAGCAGTTCTTC
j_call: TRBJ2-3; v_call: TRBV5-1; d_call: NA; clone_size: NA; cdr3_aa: CASSRKAEPSTDTQYF; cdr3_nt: TGCGCCAGCAGCAGGAAAGCGGAACCTAGCACAGATACGCAGTATTTT
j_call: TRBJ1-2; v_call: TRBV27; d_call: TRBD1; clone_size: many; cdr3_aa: CASSQQGAGYGYTF; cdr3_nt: TGTGCCAGCAGTCAACAGGGGGCCGGCTATGGCTACACCTTC
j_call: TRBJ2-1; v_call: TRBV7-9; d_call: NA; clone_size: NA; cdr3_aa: CASSFPRGLPTGEQFF; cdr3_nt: TGTGCCAGCAGCTTCCCGCGGGGCCTGCCTACCGGTGAGCAGTTCTTC
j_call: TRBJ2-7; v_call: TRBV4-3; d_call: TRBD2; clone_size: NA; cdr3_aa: CASSQAPTSGFLSYEQYF; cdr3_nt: TGCGCCAGCAGCCAAGCCCCTACTAGCGGCTTCCTCTCCTACGAGCAGTACTTC
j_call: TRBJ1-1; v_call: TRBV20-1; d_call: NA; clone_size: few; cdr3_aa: CSARGALEAFF; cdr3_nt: TGCAGTGCTAGGGGGGCTCTTGAAGCTTTCTTT
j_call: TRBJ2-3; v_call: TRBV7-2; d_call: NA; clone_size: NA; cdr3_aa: CASSFSTDTQYF; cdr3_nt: TGTGCCAGCAGCTTCAGCACAGATACGCAGTATTTT
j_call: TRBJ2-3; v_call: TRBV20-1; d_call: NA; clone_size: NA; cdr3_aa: CSADPGPITDTQYF; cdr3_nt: TGCAGTGCCGATCCGGGACCTATCACAGATACGCAGTATTTT
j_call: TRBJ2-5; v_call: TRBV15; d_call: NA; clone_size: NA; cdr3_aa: CATSREYKETQYF; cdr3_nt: TGTGCCACCAGCCGGGAGTACAAAGAGACCCAGTACTTC
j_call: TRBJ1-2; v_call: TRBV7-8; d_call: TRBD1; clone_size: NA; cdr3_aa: CASSLRQGANYGYTF; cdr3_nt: TGTGCCAGCAGCTTACGACAGGGGGCTAACTATGGCTACACCTTC
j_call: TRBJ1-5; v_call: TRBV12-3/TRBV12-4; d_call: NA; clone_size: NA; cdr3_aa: CASTRGGQPQHF; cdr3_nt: TGTGCCAGCACCCGGGGGGGACAGCCCCAGCATTTT
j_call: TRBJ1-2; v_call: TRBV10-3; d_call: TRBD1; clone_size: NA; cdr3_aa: CAIRMTGGEYGYTF; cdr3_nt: TGTGCCATCAGGATGACAGGGGGCGAGTATGGCTACACCTTC
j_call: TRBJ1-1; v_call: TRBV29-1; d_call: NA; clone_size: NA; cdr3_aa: CSGSAGFDTEAFF; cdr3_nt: TGCAGCGGTTCGGCAGGGTTCGACACTGAAGCTTTCTTT
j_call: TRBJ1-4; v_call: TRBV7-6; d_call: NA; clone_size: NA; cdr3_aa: CASRLRANEKLFF; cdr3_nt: TGTGCCAGCCGTCTTCGAGCTAATGAAAAACTGTTTTTT
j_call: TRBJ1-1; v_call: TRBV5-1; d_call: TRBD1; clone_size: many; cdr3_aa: CASQAGQINTEAFF; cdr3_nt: TGCGCCAGCCAAGCGGGACAGATTAACACTGAAGCTTTCTTT
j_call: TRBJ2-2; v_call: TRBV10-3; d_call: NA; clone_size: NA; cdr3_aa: CAISEMFF; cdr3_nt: TGTGCCATCAGTGAAATGTTTTTT
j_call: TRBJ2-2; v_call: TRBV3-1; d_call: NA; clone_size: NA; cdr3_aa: CASSRGGAGELFF; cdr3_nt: TGTGCCAGCAGCCGGGGTGGAGCCGGGGAGCTGTTTTTT
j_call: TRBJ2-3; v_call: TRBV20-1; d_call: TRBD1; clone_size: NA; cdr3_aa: CSAQRRQGTTDTQYF; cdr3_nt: TGCAGTGCTCAAAGGAGACAGGGGACCACAGATACGCAGTATTTT
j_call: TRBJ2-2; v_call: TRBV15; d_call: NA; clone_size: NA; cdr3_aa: CATSRDVSGNSPELFF; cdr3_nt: TGTGCCACCAGCAGAGATGTGTCAGGGAATTCACCGGAGCTGTTTTTT
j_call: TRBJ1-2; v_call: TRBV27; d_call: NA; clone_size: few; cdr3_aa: CASRTLDSSNYGYTF; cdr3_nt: TGTGCCAGCAGGACCCTGGACAGTTCTAACTATGGCTACACCTTC
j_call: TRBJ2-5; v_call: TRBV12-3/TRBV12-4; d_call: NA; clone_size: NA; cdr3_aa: CASSFVGSTQYF; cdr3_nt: TGTGCCAGCAGCTTCGTCGGGTCGACCCAGTACTTC
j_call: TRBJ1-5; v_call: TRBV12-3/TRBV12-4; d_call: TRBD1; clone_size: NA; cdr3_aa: CASRTGGIQPQHF; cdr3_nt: TGTGCCAGCAGAACAGGGGGAATACAGCCCCAGCATTTT
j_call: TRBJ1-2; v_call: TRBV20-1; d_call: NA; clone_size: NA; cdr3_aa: CSARDVAGGYGYTF; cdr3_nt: TGCAGTGCTAGAGATGTGGCGGGGGGATATGGCTACACCTTC
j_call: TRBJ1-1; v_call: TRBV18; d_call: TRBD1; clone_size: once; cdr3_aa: CASSQGTASNTEAFF; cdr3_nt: TGTGCCAGCTCACAAGGGACAGCGAGTAACACTGAAGCTTTCTTT
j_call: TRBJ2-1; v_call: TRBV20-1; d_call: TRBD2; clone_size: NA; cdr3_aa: CSARLAENNEQFF; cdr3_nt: TGCAGTGCTAGACTAGCGGAGAACAATGAGCAGTTCTTC
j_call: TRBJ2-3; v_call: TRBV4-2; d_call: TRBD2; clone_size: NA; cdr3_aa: CASSPEAGAQADTQYF; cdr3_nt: TGTGCCAGCAGCCCAGAAGCGGGGGCCCAGGCAGATACGCAGTATTTT
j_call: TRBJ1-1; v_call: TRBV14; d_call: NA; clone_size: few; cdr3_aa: CASSPTSGTEAFF; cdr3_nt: TGTGCCAGCAGCCCAACCAGTGGCACTGAAGCTTTCTTT
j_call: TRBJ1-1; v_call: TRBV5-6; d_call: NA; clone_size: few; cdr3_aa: CASSGPLNTEAFF; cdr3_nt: TGTGCCAGCAGCGGACCGTTGAACACTGAAGCTTTCTTT
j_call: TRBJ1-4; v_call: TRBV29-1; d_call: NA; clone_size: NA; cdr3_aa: CSVLTSLEKLFF; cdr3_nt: TGCAGCGTTCTTACCTCCCTGGAAAAACTGTTTTTT
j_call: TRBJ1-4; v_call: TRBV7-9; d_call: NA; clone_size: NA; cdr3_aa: CASSLEGDKNEKLFF; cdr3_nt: TGTGCCAGCAGCTTAGAGGGGGACAAAAATGAAAAACTGTTTTTT
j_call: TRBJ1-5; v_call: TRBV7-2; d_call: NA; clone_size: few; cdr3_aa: CASSPSAGKVSQPQHF; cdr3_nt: TGTGCCAGCAGCCCTAGTGCGGGGAAGGTTAGTCAGCCCCAGCATTTT
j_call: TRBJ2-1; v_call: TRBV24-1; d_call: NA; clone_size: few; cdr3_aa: CATRGGGTHNEQFF; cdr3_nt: TGTGCCACCCGAGGAGGTGGGACCCACAATGAGCAGTTCTTC
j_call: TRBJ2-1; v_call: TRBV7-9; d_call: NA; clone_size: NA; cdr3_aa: CASSLPTGTGTHNEQFF; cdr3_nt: TGTGCCAGCAGCTTACCTACGGGGACTGGTACACACAATGAGCAGTTCTTC
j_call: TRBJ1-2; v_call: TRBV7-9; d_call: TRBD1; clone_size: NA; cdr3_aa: CASSSLTGGAGGYTF; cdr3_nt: TGTGCCAGCAGCTCCCTGACAGGGGGCGCGGGTGGCTACACCTTC
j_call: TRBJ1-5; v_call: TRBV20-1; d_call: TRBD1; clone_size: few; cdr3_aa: CSASRQGGQPQHF; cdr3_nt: TGCAGTGCTTCCCGACAGGGGGGACAGCCCCAGCATTTT
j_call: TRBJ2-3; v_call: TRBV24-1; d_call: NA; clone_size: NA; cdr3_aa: CATSFMDTQYF; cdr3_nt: TGTGCCACCAGTTTCATGGATACGCAGTATTTT
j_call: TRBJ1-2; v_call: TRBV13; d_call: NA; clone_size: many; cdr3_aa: CASSLAIQGASDYGYTF; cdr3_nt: TGTGCCAGCAGCTTAGCCATTCAAGGGGCCAGTGACTATGGCTACACCTTC
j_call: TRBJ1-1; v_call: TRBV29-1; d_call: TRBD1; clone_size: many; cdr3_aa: CSAVDRLLEAFF; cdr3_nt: TGCAGCGCCGTGGACAGGCTTCTTGAAGCTTTCTTT
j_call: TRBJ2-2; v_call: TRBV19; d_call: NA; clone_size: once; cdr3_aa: CASSSTGRFAGELFF; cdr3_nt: TGTGCCAGTAGTTCGACAGGGAGGTTTGCCGGGGAGCTGTTTTTT
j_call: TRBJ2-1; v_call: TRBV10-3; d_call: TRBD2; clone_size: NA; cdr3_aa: CAIKGGLAVYNEQFF; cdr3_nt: TGTGCCATCAAAGGGGGACTAGCGGTATACAATGAGCAGTTCTTC
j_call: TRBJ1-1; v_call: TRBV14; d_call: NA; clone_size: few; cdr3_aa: CASSQDLQTEAFF; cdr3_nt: TGTGCCAGCAGCCAAGACCTACAGACCGAAGCTTTCTTT
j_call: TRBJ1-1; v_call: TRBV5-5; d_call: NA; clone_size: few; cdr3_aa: CASSLTGRDTEAFF; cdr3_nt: TGTGCCAGCAGTCTAACAGGGCGGGACACTGAAGCTTTCTTT
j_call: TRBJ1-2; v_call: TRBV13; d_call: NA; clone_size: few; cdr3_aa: CASTPPREGYGYTF; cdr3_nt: TGTGCCAGCACCCCCCCCAGGGAGGGCTATGGCTACACCTTC
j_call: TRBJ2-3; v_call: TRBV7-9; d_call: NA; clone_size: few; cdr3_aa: CASRTGNTDTQYF; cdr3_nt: TGTGCCAGCAGAACAGGGAACACAGATACGCAGTATTTT
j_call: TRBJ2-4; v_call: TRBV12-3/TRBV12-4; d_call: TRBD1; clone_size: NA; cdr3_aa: CASSLRARGQNIQYF; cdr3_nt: TGTGCCAGCAGTTTGAGGGCGAGGGGGCAAAACATTCAGTACTTC
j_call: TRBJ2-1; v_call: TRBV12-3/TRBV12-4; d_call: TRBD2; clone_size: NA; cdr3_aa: CASSRLAGGNEQFF; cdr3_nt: TGTGCCAGCAGCAGACTAGCGGGGGGGAATGAGCAGTTCTTC
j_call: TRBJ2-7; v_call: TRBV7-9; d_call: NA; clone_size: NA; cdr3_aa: CASSLARPQGIYEQYF; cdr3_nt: TGTGCCAGCAGCTTAGCAAGGCCCCAGGGGATCTATGAGCAGTACTTC